The 25 T cell receptor beta chains below all came from one sample that was sequenced in a study of human T cells and chemical hapten exposure (dated by TCRdb to about 2021). Receptor libraries were prepared by RACE. TCRdb records NextSeq 500 as the sequencer. In TCRdb, the public reads were trimmed at Q25 with fastp and aligned with MiXCR, with productive beta chains retained. Records with the same CDR3 protein are collapsed into one entry carrying the most frequent genes and DNA. This sample comprises some 82,000 distinct CDR3 sequences, around 6.7% of them detected only once. The ten largest clones add up to about 1.5% of the sample. The label giving this sample's time point can be read as: patch test 2, 6 weeks after DPC sensitization. The label giving this sample's treatment or condition can be read as: therapeutic diphenylcyclopropenone sensitization with weekly scalp DPC. The source was whole blood, collected in connection with sensitization to the hapten diphenylcyclopropenone (DPC). These receptors were obtained from a woman aged 25 to 45 with alopecia areata. Some clones in this sample may be carry-over from other donors' samples.

This chain joins TRBV9 and TRBJ2-1; 7 bases align to TRBD1. J gave up 6 bases and V 4 bases, and 4 bases lay outside the gene matches. Germline assignment: CDR1 SGDLS and CDR2 YYNGEE. This CDR3 spans 13 amino acids. CDR3 nucleotide sequence: TGTGCCAGCAGCACTGAGGGGGCCAATGAGCAGTTCTTC. Protein sequence: CASSTEGANEQFF.

This clonotype was detected many times. The rearrangement joins TRBV6-1 to TRBJ1-3; TRBD1 might be the D (5 bases). V lost 5 bases to trimming and J lost 2 bases, with 10 bases between them. From germline, CDR1 is MNHNS and CDR2 SASEGT. CDR3 length equals 14 residues. The DNA for the CDR3 is TGTGCCAGCAGTATAACAGGTCCTGGAAACACCATATATTTT. Its translation: CASSITGPGNTIYF.

Ten or more counts support this clonotype. The chain uses TRBV20-1 and TRBJ2-3, with 11 bases fitting TRBD2. CDR3 size: 13 residues. The V gene's germline CDR1 is DFQATT and CDR2 SNEGSKA (reference sequence). V gave up 5 bases and J gave up 6 bases; unmatched junction bases: 4. The chain's CDR3 is CSASGLAEDTQYF. The CDR3 coding sequence is TGCAGTGCTTCGGGACTAGCGGAGGATACGCAGTATTTT.

This clonotype was picked up many times. The chain carries TRBV2 and TRBJ2-3; no firm D call. Trimming pared 2 bases from V and 2 bases from J, leaving 11 bases between. CDR3 length equals 15 residues. CDR1 and CDR2 (germline): SNHLY, FYNNEI. This CDR3 is CASSEFLLFTDTQYF. The CDR3 nucleotides are TGTGCCAGCAGTGAATTTCTCCTATTCACAGATACGCAGTATTTT.

In this sample, this clonotype turned up many times. The chain uses TRBV27 and TRBJ2-2; tentatively, D is TRBD2 (7 bases). The ends were cut back, 7 bases at V and 1 base at J, with 13 bases in the middle. The CDR3 contains 15 residues. Germline CDR1 and CDR2: MNHEY and SMNVEV (reference sequence). This chain's CDR3 is CASKRGGMNTGELFF. In DNA form, the CDR3 reads TGTGCCAGCAAGAGGGGGGGGATGAACACCGGGGAGCTGTTTTTT.

This clonotype was seen at least ten times. The CDR3 is CSATTGPYSNQPQHF. DNA of the CDR3: TGCAGTGCTACGACAGGGCCCTATAGCAATCAGCCCCAGCATTTT. The chain combines TRBV20-1 with TRBJ1-5; 7 bases line up with TRBD1. J gave up 0 bases and V 4 bases, and 6 bases lay outside the gene matches. Germline V gene lookup returns CDR1 DFQATT and CDR2 SNEGSKA (reference sequence). This CDR3 region has 15 residues.

This clonotype was found many times. The chain combines TRBV7-9 with TRBJ2-3, with TRBD1 as a possible D gene (6 bases). Germline V CDR1 and CDR2: SEHNR, FQNEAQ (reference sequence). This CDR3 comprises 19 residues. With 0 bases removed from V and 0 bases from J, the gap between germline ends came to 19 bases. CDR3 protein: CASSLAKLQGRLSTDTQYF. CDR3 sequence (DNA): TGTGCCAGCAGCTTAGCGAAGTTGCAGGGGCGCCTTAGCACAGATACGCAGTATTTT.

This clonotype came up many times. The CDR3 protein is CASTLLGQRTSNTEAFF. The CDR3 DNA follows: TGTGCCAGCACCCTATTAGGACAGCGAACCTCGAACACTGAAGCTTTCTTT. The V gene is TRBV6-2 or TRBV6-3, the J gene TRBJ1-1; TRBD1 might be the D (6 bases). CDR3 length equals 17 residues. CDR1 and CDR2 (germline): MNHEY, SVGEGT. V shed 7 bases and J shed 1 base, with 22 bases lying between them.

This clonotype was recorded many times. This sequence joins TRBV2 and TRBJ2-3, with 7 bases aligning to TRBD1. This CDR3 is 13 amino acids long. The junction had 5 bases not matched to a gene; V was cut back by 9 bases and J by 2 bases. Per the germline V gene, CDR1 is SNHLY and CDR2 is FYNNEI. CDR3 amino acids: CARGTENTDTQYF. In DNA, the CDR3 is TGTGCCAGGGGGACAGAGAACACAGATACGCAGTATTTT.

This clonotype has more than one count but fewer than ten. The chain is built from TRBV10-2 and TRBJ1-1; D is ambiguous. The germline V and J ends were trimmed by 2 bases and 5 bases, with 6 bases remaining between them. The germline V gene has CDR1 WSHSY and CDR2 SAAADI. The CDR3 runs 12 residues. The CDR3 nucleotides read TGCGCCAGCAGTGAGGGAACAACTGAAGCTTTCTTT. Translation: CASSEGTTEAFF.

At least ten counts were recorded for this clonotype. The chain combines TRBV7-8 with TRBJ1-6; TRBD1 might be the D (5 bases). Germline-derived CDR1 and CDR2 are SGHVS and FQNEAQ. The length of the CDR3 is 21 residues. The germline V and J ends were trimmed by 5 bases and 0 bases, with 26 bases remaining between them. The CDR3 DNA reads TGTGCCAGCAGCCGAACAGGTTCCCCATCCCTCACGAGCTCCTATAATTCACCCCTCCACTTT. Encoded protein: CASSRTGSPSLTSSYNSPLHF.

The sample holds a few counts of this clonotype. The chain combines TRBV6-5 with TRBJ2-3; D might be TRBD2 (7 bases). V lost 6 bases to trimming and J lost 5 bases, with 18 bases between them. Per germline, CDR1 MNHEY and CDR2 SVGAGI. The CDR3 loop spans 15 amino acids. CDR3 residues: CASRRSGGVVDTQYF. DNA of the CDR3: TGTGCCAGCAGAAGGTCGGGGGGCGTAGTAGATACGCAGTATTTT.

V usage is TRBV6-1 and J usage is TRBJ2-3, with unresolved D. Looked up from germline, CDR1 is MNHNS and CDR2 is SASEGT. V lost 3 bases and J lost 2, with 9 bases in between. This CDR3 is built from 14 residues. CDR3 amino acids: CASSDGRATDTQYF. As DNA, the CDR3 is TGTGCCAGCAGTGACGGTCGGGCCACAGATACGCAGTATTTT.

This clonotype appeared a few times. The chain uses TRBV3-1 and TRBJ1-1; D ambiguous. This CDR3 is built from 13 residues. The V end was cut by 2 bases, the J end by 11 bases, with 15 bases between. The germline gives CDR1 LGHDT, CDR2 YNNKEL (reference sequence). CDR3 nucleotide sequence: TGTGCCAGCAGCCAATTCGGGAAGGTGGGCGCTTTCTTT. Residues: CASSQFGKVGAFF.

This clonotype was seen ten or more times. The chain recombines TRBV2 with TRBJ1-2; 9 bases align to TRBD1. Germline loops: CDR1 SNHLY, CDR2 FYNNEI. The CDR3 is 17 residues long. V was pared by 3 bases and J by 1 base, with 9 bases of the junction left unmatched. DNA for the CDR3: TGTGCCAGCAGTGATTCGACAGGGGGAGTCATTAACTATGGCTACACCTTC. It codes for CASSDSTGGVINYGYTF.

This clonotype was seen ten or more times. The chain couples TRBV7-8 to TRBJ1-2, with unresolved D. The CDR3 has 13 residues. V gave up 1 base and J gave up 4 bases, with 7 bases separating them. The germline V gene encodes CDR1 SGHVS and CDR2 FQNEAQ. For the CDR3, the DNA is TGTGCCAGCAGCTTAGGGGATAGCTATGGCTACACCTTC. Translation: CASSLGDSYGYTF.

This clonotype was detected many times. The rearrangement joins TRBV7-3 to TRBJ2-1; TRBD2 aligns across 8 bases. The CDR3 is made up of 14 amino acids. Germline assignment: CDR1 SGHTA and CDR2 FQGTGA. V was pared by 5 bases and J by 9 bases, with 9 bases of the junction left unmatched. This CDR3 is CASSPREGWGEQFF. CDR3 DNA sequence: TGTGCCAGCAGCCCCCGGGAGGGCTGGGGTGAGCAGTTCTTC.

This clonotype was counted ten times or more. The rearrangement uses TRBV20-1 and TRBJ1-2; possible D gene TRBD1, 6 bases. The V end lost 3 bases, the J end lost 2 bases, and 13 bases lay between the germline ends. The CDR3 covers 14 residues. The V gene's germline CDR1 is DFQATT and CDR2 SNEGSKA (reference sequence). The CDR3 sequence: CSARTQQGNYGYTF. The DNA for the CDR3 is TGCAGTGCTAGGACTCAACAGGGAAACTATGGCTACACCTTC.

This clonotype was seen many times. V usage is TRBV5-1 and J usage is TRBJ2-7; 10 bases align to TRBD1. This CDR3 has 13 amino acids. V trimming: 4 bases; J trimming: 6 bases; junction bases outside the gene matches: 4. The V gene's germline CDR1 is SGHRS and CDR2 YFSETQ. The CDR3 sequence is CASSPRTGGEQYF. The CDR3 DNA follows: TGCGCCAGCAGCCCACGGACAGGGGGCGAGCAGTACTTC.

This clonotype was recorded many times. The rearrangement joins TRBV27 to TRBJ2-7; no clear D. The CDR3 runs 13 residues. Germline V lookup: CDR1 MNHEY, CDR2 SMNVEV (reference sequence). V lost 4 bases, J lost 7 bases, and 14 bases lay in between. In nucleotides, the CDR3 is TGTGCCAGCAGTTCCTCGGTCGGCTTTGAGCAGTACTTC. Encoded protein: CASSSSVGFEQYF.

In this sample, this clonotype turned up many times. The chain combines TRBV5-1 with TRBJ1-4; weak D call: TRBD1 (5 bases). The germline V and J ends were trimmed by 4 bases and 0 bases, with 13 bases remaining between them. Germline values: CDR1 SGHRS, CDR2 YFSETQ. The CDR3 runs 16 residues. The CDR3 nucleotides read TGCGCCAGCAGCCCGGGGGTTTTTGCAACTAATGAAAAACTGTTTTTT. This sequence encodes CASSPGVFATNEKLFF.

This clonotype was observed at least ten times. The CDR3 DNA is TGTGCCAGCAGACTTGGGACAGATCTTATGAACACTGAAGCTTTCTTT. This encodes CASRLGTDLMNTEAFF. The chain joins TRBV12-3 or TRBV12-4 to TRBJ1-1; 7 positions match TRBD1. V lost 6 bases, J lost 0 bases, and 10 bases stayed unmatched. The CDR3 is 16 amino acids.

V gene TRBV6-1 combines with J gene TRBJ1-5; D remains unclear. V shed 4 bases and J shed 2 bases, with 9 bases lying between them. CDR1 and CDR2 (germline): MNHNS, SASEGT. The CDR3 is 14 amino acids. The CDR3 region is CASSVEGGNQPQHF. The DNA of the CDR3 is TGTGCCAGCAGTGTCGAAGGAGGCAATCAGCCCCAGCATTTT.

This clonotype was seen ten or more times. This rearrangement joins TRBV6-2 or TRBV6-3 to TRBJ1-2, with a possible D match to TRBD1 (6 bases). Germline CDR1 MNHEY, CDR2 SVGEGT. This CDR3 has 13 amino acids. The germline V and J ends were trimmed by 5 bases and 6 bases, with 13 bases remaining between them. CDR3: CASSHGGGDGYTF. DNA for the CDR3: TGTGCCAGCAGTCACGGAGGGGGGGATGGCTACACCTTC.

The sample holds a few counts of this clonotype. The chain carries TRBV6-5 and TRBJ1-5; D unresolved. Per germline, CDR1 MNHEY and CDR2 SVGAGI. The length of the CDR3 is 15 residues. Trimming removed 2 bases from V and 6 bases from J, with 14 bases in between. As DNA, the CDR3 is TGTGCCAGCAGTTACCCTACACTGAGAGGTCAGCCCCAGCATTTT. This encodes CASSYPTLRGQPQHF.